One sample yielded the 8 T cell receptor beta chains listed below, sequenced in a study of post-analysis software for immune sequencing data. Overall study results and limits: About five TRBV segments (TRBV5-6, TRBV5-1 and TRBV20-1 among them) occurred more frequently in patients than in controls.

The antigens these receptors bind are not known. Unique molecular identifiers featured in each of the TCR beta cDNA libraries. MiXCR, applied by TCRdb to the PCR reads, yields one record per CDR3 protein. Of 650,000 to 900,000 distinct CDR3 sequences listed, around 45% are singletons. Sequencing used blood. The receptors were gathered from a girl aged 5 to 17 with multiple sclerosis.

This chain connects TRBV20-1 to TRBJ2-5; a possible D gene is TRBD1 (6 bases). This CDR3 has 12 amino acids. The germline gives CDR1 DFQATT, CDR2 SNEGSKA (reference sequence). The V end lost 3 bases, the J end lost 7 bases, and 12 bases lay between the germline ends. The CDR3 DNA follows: TGCAGTGCTAGGACAGGCGAGGGGACCCAGTACTTC. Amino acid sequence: CSARTGEGTQYF.

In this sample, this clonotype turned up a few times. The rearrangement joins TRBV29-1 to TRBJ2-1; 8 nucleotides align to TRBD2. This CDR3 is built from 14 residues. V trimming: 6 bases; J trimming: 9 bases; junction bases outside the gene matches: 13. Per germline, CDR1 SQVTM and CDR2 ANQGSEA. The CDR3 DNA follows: TGCAGCGTCATCCTCGGGACTAGTTCATTTGAGCAGTTCTTC. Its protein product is CSVILGTSSFEQFF.

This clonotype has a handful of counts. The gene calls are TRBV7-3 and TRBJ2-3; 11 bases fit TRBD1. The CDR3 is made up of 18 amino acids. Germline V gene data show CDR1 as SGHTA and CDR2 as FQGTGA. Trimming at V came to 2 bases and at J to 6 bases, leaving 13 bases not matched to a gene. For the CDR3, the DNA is TGTGCCAGCAGCTTAGCAGGAGGACAGGGGGCGTTGGTGGATACGCAGTATTTT. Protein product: CASSLAGGQGALVDTQYF.

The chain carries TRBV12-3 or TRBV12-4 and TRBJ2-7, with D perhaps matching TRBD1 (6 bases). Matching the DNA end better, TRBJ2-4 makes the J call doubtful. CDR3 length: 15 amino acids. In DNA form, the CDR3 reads TGTGCCAGCAGTATCGGGACACCGAACAAAAACATTCAGTACTTC. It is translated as CASSIGTPNKNIQYF.

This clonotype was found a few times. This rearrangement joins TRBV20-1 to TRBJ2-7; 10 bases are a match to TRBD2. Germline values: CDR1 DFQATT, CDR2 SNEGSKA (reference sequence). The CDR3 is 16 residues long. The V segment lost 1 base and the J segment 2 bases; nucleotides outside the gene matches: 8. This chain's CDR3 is CSARASGSTHAYEQYF. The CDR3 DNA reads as TGCAGTGCTAGAGCTAGCGGGAGTACACACGCCTACGAGCAGTACTTC.

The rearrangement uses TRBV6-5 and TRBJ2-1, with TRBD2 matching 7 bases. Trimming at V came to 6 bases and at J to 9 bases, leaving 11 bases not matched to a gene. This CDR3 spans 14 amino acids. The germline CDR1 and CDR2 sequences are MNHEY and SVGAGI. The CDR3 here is CASRRGPSGPEQFF. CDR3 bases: TGTGCCAGCAGACGAGGCCCTAGCGGTCCTGAGCAGTTCTTC.

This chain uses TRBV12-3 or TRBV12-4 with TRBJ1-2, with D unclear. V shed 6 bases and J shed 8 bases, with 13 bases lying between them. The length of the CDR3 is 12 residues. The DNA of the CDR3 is TGTGCCAGCAGCCGAGGTGGAGGAGGCTACACCTTC. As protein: CASSRGGGGYTF.

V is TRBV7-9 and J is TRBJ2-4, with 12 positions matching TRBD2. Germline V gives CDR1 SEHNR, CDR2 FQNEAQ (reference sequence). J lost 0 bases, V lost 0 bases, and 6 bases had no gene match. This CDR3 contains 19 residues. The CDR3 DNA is TGTGCCAGCAGCTTAGCCGGGACTAGCGGGTCGATAGCCAAAAACATTCAGTACTTC. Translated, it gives CASSLAGTSGSIAKNIQYF.